The 5 T cell receptor beta chains presented below share a single source sample, sequenced in a study of vaccination effects on CD4 cells after COVID-19 (dated 2022 in TCRdb). In the ViraFEST assay, PBMC were stimulated with viral peptide pools, and TCR sequencing was then used to find antigen-specific CD4+ T cell clonotypes based on their expansion. After more than nine days of culture, CD4+ T cells were isolated with the EasySep CD4+ T cell isolation kit. Each participant got two doses of an mRNA SARS-CoV-2 vaccine, either BNT162b2 or mRNA-1273. To prepare the library, the immunoSEQ multiplex PCR assay was applied. Sourced from immuneACCESS, this table was stored by TCRdb with only in-frame sequences that have V and J called. A share of the clones is absent; for the studies checked, an unresolved V gene accounts for under half, and the remainder has no known explanation. Counted in this sample were roughly 71,000 clones; approximately 76% of them appeared once. Together, the top ten hold approximately 0.95% of the sample.

These receptors have no identified antigens. Sequenced material: CD4+ T cells from PBMCs cultured with HCoV-OC43 spike peptides, taken after COVID-19 vaccination. This sample's cell subset or site label indicates: HCoV-OC43 spike overlapping peptide pool stimulation. The receptors derive from a human donor who received a COVID-19 vaccine.

The rearrangement uses TRBV7-3 and TRBJ1-1; D perhaps matches TRBD1 (6 bases). The V and J ends lost 5 bases and 1 base respectively, with 8 bases between them. Germline loops: CDR1 SGHTA, CDR2 FQGTGA. There are 13 residues in the CDR3. The CDR3 spells CASSVQGNTEAFF. CDR3 coding DNA: TGTGCCAGCAGCGTACAGGGGAACACTGAAGCTTTCTTT.

The V gene is TRBV19, the J gene TRBJ2-3, with 7 nucleotides matching TRBD1. The ends lost 6 bases at V and 2 bases at J; junction bases unmatched: 8. CDR1 is LNHDA and CDR2 is SQIVND in the germline V gene (reference sequence). The CDR3 loop spans 15 amino acids. The CDR3: CASSPGGPDTDTQYF. The DNA of the CDR3 is TGTGCCAGTAGCCCAGGGGGACCAGACACAGATACGCAGTATTTT.

The CDR3: CASSLRQRNEQFF. The CDR3 nucleotides are TGTGCCAGCAGCTTGAGACAGAGGAATGAGCAGTTCTTC. The genes are TRBV11-2 and TRBJ2-1, with a possible D match to TRBD1 (5 bases). This CDR3 comprises 13 residues. The V end was cut by 3 bases, the J end by 7 bases, with 10 bases between. Germline V lookup: CDR1 SGHAT, CDR2 FQNNGV.

This chain joins TRBV27 and TRBJ2-1; 9 nucleotides align to TRBD1. V was clipped by 6 bases and J by 4 bases; unmatched bases: 4. The CDR3 runs 14 residues. Germline CDR1 reads MNHEY; CDR2 reads SMNVEV (reference sequence). The CDR3, as DNA: TGTGCCAGCAGGACAGGGGGATCGTACAATGAGCAGTTCTTC. This codes for CASRTGGSYNEQFF.

The J gene is TRBJ2-7, the V gene TRBV4-2; D may be TRBD2 (5 bases). Between the trimmed V and J ends, which lost 6 bases and 1 base, there was a span of 22 bases. CDR3 size: 17 residues. Germline V CDR1 and CDR2: LGHNA, YNFKEQ. In DNA, the CDR3 is TGTGCCAGCAGGACTAAGGGCGGCCTCGGGATGTCCTACGAGCAGTACGTC. Translation: CASRTKGGLGMSYEQYV.